Shown below are 24 T cell receptor beta chains from a single sample sequenced in a study of Tregs in tolerant kidney transplant recipients. Repertoires were generated with immunoSEQ multiplex PCR, while TCRdb's copy carries only in-frame clones and drops some. This table has approximately 66,000 clones, 80% to 90% appearing once. Sample: Tregs from blood, taken before the transplant. These receptor sequences come from a human donor who received a combined kidney and bone marrow transplant.

The chain employs TRBV11-2 and TRBJ2-6; the D call may be TRBD1 or TRBD2 (6 bases each). Germline V lookup: CDR1 SGHAT, CDR2 FQNNGV. The CDR3 loop spans 19 amino acids. V was pared by 5 bases and J by 0 bases, with 20 bases between. CDR3 coding DNA: TGTGCCAGCAGCCCTAGGGGGGCAGTTGGATACTCTGGGGCCAACGTCCTGACTTTC. This encodes CASSPRGAVGYSGANVLTF.

J is TRBJ2-4 and V is TRBV9; tentatively, D is TRBD1 or TRBD2 (5 bases each). The V gene's germline CDR1 is SGDLS and CDR2 YYNGEE. V lost 0 bases and J 9 bases, leaving 10 bases between the germline ends. The CDR3 has 13 residues. In DNA, the CDR3 is TGTGCCAGCAGCGTAGTGGGGGAAAGCATTCAGTACTTC. It yields the protein CASSVVGESIQYF.

This chain joins TRBV5-4 and TRBJ1-4; D call uncertain. Trimming took 4 bases from V and 6 from J, leaving 16 bases between them. The CDR3 is made up of 15 amino acids. The germline gives CDR1 SGHNT, CDR2 YYREEE (reference sequence). The CDR3 is CASSLYAKKDEKLFF. The CDR3 region has the DNA TGTGCCAGCAGCCTGTATGCAAAGAAGGATGAAAAACTGTTTTTT.

This chain connects TRBV11-2 to TRBJ1-2; D is unclear. Germline CDR1 is SGHAT and CDR2 is FQNNGV. The V end lost 2 bases, the J end lost 10 bases, and 17 bases lay between the germline ends. The CDR3 has 14 residues. The CDR3 DNA sequence: TGTGCCAGCAGCTTACAGGCGACCTCCTGGGTCTACACCTTC. Translated, it gives CASSLQATSWVYTF.

V usage is TRBV27 and J usage is TRBJ2-7; the D is unclear. There are 14 residues in the CDR3. The V and J ends lost 1 base and 5 bases respectively, with 12 bases between them. Germline V gene data show CDR1 as MNHEY and CDR2 as SMNVEV (reference sequence). CDR3 nucleotide sequence: TGTGCCAGCAGTTTATTGCCCCGCGCAAACGAGCAGTACTTC. As protein: CASSLLPRANEQYF.

Written as DNA, the CDR3 is TGTGCCATCCTTCGGGACTCTAGCTCCTACAATGAGCAGTTCTTC. Protein sequence: CAILRDSSSYNEQFF. This chain uses TRBV10-3 with TRBJ2-1; possible D gene TRBD2, 6 bases. The germline gives CDR1 ENHRY, CDR2 SYGVKD. V gave up 8 bases and J gave up 0 bases, with 14 bases separating them. This CDR3 is built from 15 residues.

V usage is TRBV10-2 and J usage is TRBJ1-2; perhaps TRBD1 as D (6 bases). CDR3 length: 17 residues. CDR1 is WSHSY, CDR2 SAAADI, per germline. Trimming left V 0 bases short and J 8 bases short, with 22 bases between. This CDR3 reads CASSESTGQGQTGGYTF. CDR3 nucleotide sequence: TGCGCCAGCAGTGAGTCGACGGGACAAGGCCAAACCGGGGGCTACACCTTC.

This chain joins TRBV9 and TRBJ2-3; TRBD1 matches at 12 bases. Trimming took 1 base from V and 4 from J; bases not matched to a gene: 4. There are 16 residues in the CDR3. CDR1 SGDLS and CDR2 YYNGEE come from the germline V gene. CDR3 sequence: CASSVPGTGGADTQYF. The CDR3, as DNA: TGTGCCAGCAGCGTACCTGGGACAGGGGGCGCAGATACGCAGTATTTT.

J is TRBJ2-7 and V is TRBV21-1; the table's D gene call, TRBD2, was not cross checked with the DNA. TRBV21-1 is termed a pseudogene. The CDR3 contains 16 residues. The CDR3 loop is CASSSQPLGVENEQYF. For the CDR3, the DNA is TGTGCCAGCAGCTCCCAGCCCCTCGGGGTGGAGAACGAGCAGTACTTC.

The chain couples TRBV5-1 to TRBJ2-3; 9 positions agree with TRBD1. Germline V lookup: CDR1 SGHRS, CDR2 YFSETQ. The CDR3 consists of 15 residues. V trimming: 4 bases; J trimming: 1 base; junction bases outside the gene matches: 4. CDR3 protein: CASSHRDRGTDTQYF. For the CDR3, the DNA is TGCGCCAGCAGCCACCGGGACAGGGGCACAGATACGCAGTATTTT.

This clone was observed a few times. The chain joins TRBV10-3 to TRBJ1-1; D not resolved. The CDR3 sequence is 15 residues long. Trimming cost V 4 bases and J 1 base, with 13 bases left between them. Germline CDR1 is ENHRY and CDR2 is SYGVKD. CDR3 nucleotides: TGTGCCATCAGTGTGCTTGGAGTGGGGAACACTGAAGCTTTCTTT. It encodes CAISVLGVGNTEAFF.

J is TRBJ2-5 and V is TRBV4-1; TRBD2 aligns across 13 bases. This CDR3 is 17 amino acids long. With V trimmed by 2 bases and J by 3 bases, 6 bases remained unmatched. Germline loops: CDR1 MGHRA, CDR2 YSYEKL. CDR3 DNA: TGCGCCAGCAGCCAATCTCCTGGACTAGCGGGAGAAGAGACCCAGTACTTC. Its protein is CASSQSPGLAGEETQYF.

This chain uses TRBV6-5 with TRBJ2-5, with a weak D call TRBD2 (6 bases). The CDR3 spans 13 residues. Trimming took off 6 bases at V and 5 bases at J, with 13 bases between the two ends. The germline V gene encodes CDR1 MNHEY and CDR2 SVGAGI. The CDR3 region is CASRAGGRETQYF. For the CDR3, the DNA is TGTGCCAGCAGGGCAGGAGGGCGTGAGACCCAGTACTTC.

The V gene is TRBV6-4, the J gene TRBJ2-1; 11 nucleotides agree with TRBD2. The CDR3 sequence is 18 residues long. The V and J ends lost 3 bases and 4 bases, in that order; junction bases with no gene match: 11. Germline-derived CDR1 and CDR2 are MRHNA and SNTAGT. CDR3 DNA: TGTGCCAGCAGTGAGGGGCTAGCGGGAGGTCTTCTATACAATGAGCAGTTCTTC. This sequence encodes CASSEGLAGGLLYNEQFF.

The genes are TRBV6-5 and TRBJ1-3; no firm D call. CDR1 is MNHEY and CDR2 is SVGAGI in the germline V gene. Trimming took 7 bases from V and 3 from J, leaving 7 bases between them. This CDR3 contains 12 residues. The CDR3 bases are TGTGCCAGCAAGACTTTTGGAAACACCATATATTTT. It codes for CASKTFGNTIYF.

The J gene is TRBJ1-2, the V gene TRBV6-1; the match to TRBD1 covers 9 bases. The CDR3 length is 14 residues. The trim removed 6 bases at V and 4 bases at J, leaving 6 bases unmatched. From germline, CDR1 is MNHNS and CDR2 SASEGT. This chain's CDR3 is CASRGTGRTYGYTF. The DNA for the CDR3 is TGTGCCAGCAGGGGGACAGGGCGAACCTATGGCTACACCTTC.

This chain uses TRBV27 with TRBJ2-1; 11 positions match TRBD2. Germline V gene sequence: CDR1 MNHEY, CDR2 SMNVEV (reference sequence). J was trimmed by 6 bases and V by 2 bases; bases with no gene match: 6. CDR3 length: 16 residues. In DNA, the CDR3 is TGTGCCAGCAGTTTACTAGCGGGAGGTTGGGTCAATGAGCAGTTCTTC. Residues: CASSLLAGGWVNEQFF.

The chain recombines TRBV7-9 with TRBJ1-2, with no clear D. V shed 3 bases and J shed 0 bases, with 5 bases lying between them. Germline CDR1 reads SEHNR; CDR2 reads FQNEAQ (reference sequence). The CDR3 has 13 amino acids. CDR3 bases: TGTGCCAGCAGCTTGACAACTAACTATGGCTACACCTTC. It is translated as CASSLTTNYGYTF.

This chain joins TRBV5-5 and TRBJ2-5, with 9 bases identical to TRBD2. The V and J ends lost 0 bases and 2 bases, in that order; junction bases with no gene match: 5. This CDR3 comprises 16 residues. Germline V gene lookup returns CDR1 SGHKS and CDR2 YYEKEE (reference sequence). CDR3: CASSLAPAGGQETQYF. The DNA of the CDR3 is TGTGCCAGCAGCTTGGCTCCCGCGGGAGGGCAAGAGACCCAGTACTTC.

The rearrangement links TRBV10-1 to TRBJ2-1, with 9 bases fitting TRBD1. Trimming removed 6 bases from V and 3 bases from J; junction bases left unmatched: 6. Germline CDR1 WNHNN, CDR2 SYGVQD (reference sequence). The CDR3 is 15 residues long. Here the CDR3 reads CASSLDRGLYNEQFF. DNA for the CDR3: TGCGCCAGCAGCCTGGACAGGGGTCTCTACAATGAGCAGTTCTTC.

The rearrangement links TRBV4-1 to TRBJ2-5; D gene ambiguous. CDR1 is MGHRA, CDR2 YSYEKL, per germline. The CDR3 covers 12 residues. The V end lost 0 bases, the J end lost 5 bases, and 4 bases lay between the germline ends. CDR3 sequence: CASSQDFETQYF. DNA of the CDR3: TGCGCCAGCAGCCAAGATTTCGAGACCCAGTACTTC.

The V gene is TRBV6-1, the J gene TRBJ2-1; 11 bases line up with TRBD2. J was trimmed by 5 bases and V by 3 bases; bases with no gene match: 3. The germline V gene encodes CDR1 MNHNS and CDR2 SASEGT. This CDR3 comprises 15 residues. The DNA of the CDR3 is TGTGCCAGCAGTGAGACTAGCGGGATACACAATGAGCAGTTCTTC. This codes for CASSETSGIHNEQFF.

This clone was observed a handful of times. This chain joins TRBV7-2 and TRBJ2-2; 11 positions match TRBD2. Germline V gene lookup returns CDR1 SGHTA and CDR2 FQGNSA. V was clipped by 5 bases and J by 5 bases; unmatched bases: 7. This CDR3 has 16 residues. For the CDR3, the DNA is TGTGCCAGCAGCGGGCTAGCGGGAGGCGGAACCGGGGAGCTGTTTTTT. It translates to CASSGLAGGGTGELFF. Drawing the rest from reference TRBV7-2 and TRBJ2-2, the complete variable domain is GAGVSQSPSNKVTEKGKDVELRCDPISGHTALYWYRQSLGQGLEFLIYFQGNSAPDKSGLPSDRFSAERTGGSVSTLTIQRTQQEDSAVYLCASSGLAGGGTGELFFGEGSRLTVL.

This clone was detected only a few times. This chain connects TRBV5-1 to TRBJ2-5; D not resolved. V lost 4 bases and J lost 1, with 8 bases in between. The length of the CDR3 is 13 residues. Looked up from germline, CDR1 is SGHRS and CDR2 is YFSETQ. This CDR3 is CASSPPLQETQYF. CDR3 sequence (DNA): TGCGCCAGCAGCCCGCCGCTCCAAGAGACCCAGTACTTC.